The 17 T cell receptor beta chains given below trace back to one sample, sequenced in a study of cytomegalovirus exposure and HLA in healthy donors. PCR primers comprised 60 Vbeta and 13 Jbeta primers. Libraries were prepared by immunoSEQ multiplex PCR; TCRdb keeps only in-frame clonotypes and omits some of them. The sample has 150,000 or so clones, 65% to 85% seen once. The sequenced material came from PBMCs. Receptor source: a woman in her 40s in good health and CMV-seropositive.

V usage is TRBV19 and J usage is TRBJ2-7, with D possibly being TRBD1 (6 bases). Germline V CDR1 and CDR2: LNHDA, SQIVND (reference sequence). This CDR3 is built from 12 residues. Trimming left V 9 bases short and J 4 bases short, with 13 bases between. The CDR3 nucleotides read TGTGCCAGCTCACAGGGTGGTTACGAGCAGTACTTC. Its protein product is CASSQGGYEQYF. Full variable domain (remainder filled in from reference TRBV19 and TRBJ2-7): DGGITQSPKYLFRKEGQNVTLSCEQNLNHDAMYWYRQDPGQGLRLIYYSQIVNDFQKGDIAEGYSVSREKKESFPLTVTSAQKNPTAFYLCASSQGGYEQYFGPGTRLTVT.

The table lists this clone with a count of one. The V call is TRBV2, the J call TRBJ2-3; 9 bases are a match to TRBD2. This CDR3 has 15 residues. V shed 6 bases, J shed 5 bases, and the junction held 9 bases outside the gene matches. CDR1 is SNHLY and CDR2 is FYNNEI in the germline V gene. This CDR3 reads CASRFRSGSGDTQYF. In DNA, the CDR3 is TGTGCCAGCAGATTCCGTAGCGGGAGTGGAGATACGCAGTATTTT.

V gene TRBV2 combines with J gene TRBJ2-3, with 8 positions matching TRBD2. Germline V gene lookup returns CDR1 SNHLY and CDR2 FYNNEI. The ends lost 5 bases at V and 1 base at J; junction bases unmatched: 11. The CDR3 runs to 17 residues. In DNA form, the CDR3 reads TGTGCCAGCAGTCCAACCTCTAGCGGGCCCCGCACAGATACGCAGTATTTT. Encoded protein: CASSPTSSGPRTDTQYF.

J is TRBJ2-1 and V is TRBV2; 8 positions match TRBD2. Germline CDR1 SNHLY, CDR2 FYNNEI. The CDR3 extends over 12 amino acids. V lost 2 bases and J lost 14; bases outside the gene matches: 5. The CDR3 DNA sequence: TGTGCCAGCAGTGAATCGGGGACTAGAGAGTTCTTC. Translating it yields CASSESGTREFF.

CDR3 coding DNA: TGTGCCAGCAGCTTTGAGACAGGGTGTGAGCAGTTCTTC. Encoded protein: CASSFETGCEQFF. The J gene is TRBJ2-1, the V gene TRBV5-4, with 7 bases matching TRBD1. Trimming removed 2 bases from V and 9 bases from J; junction bases left unmatched: 5. The CDR3 spans 13 residues. Germline values: CDR1 SGHNT, CDR2 YYREEE (reference sequence).

This chain links TRBV10-3 with TRBJ2-3, with 7 bases fitting TRBD1. CDR1 is ENHRY, CDR2 SYGVKD, per germline. The CDR3 has 15 residues. J gave up 0 bases and V 5 bases, and 5 bases lay outside the gene matches. CDR3 region: CAISQRQGSTDTQYF. Here the CDR3 DNA reads TGTGCCATCAGTCAGAGACAGGGAAGCACAGATACGCAGTATTTT.

The chain combines TRBV7-9 with TRBJ1-1; no clear D gene. Germline loops: CDR1 SEHNR, CDR2 FQNEAQ (reference sequence). V lost 1 base, J lost 0 bases, and 12 bases lay in between. This CDR3 region has 16 residues. This CDR3 reads CASSLVQFKMNTEAFF. The CDR3, as DNA: TGTGCCAGCAGCTTAGTGCAGTTCAAGATGAACACTGAAGCTTTCTTT. Combining the CDR3 with reference TRBV7-9 and TRBJ1-1 gives the whole variable domain DTGVSQNPRHKITKRGQNVTFRCDPISEHNRLYWYRQTLGQGPEFLTYFQNEAQLEKSRLLSDRFSAERPKGSFSTLEIQRTEQGDSAMYLCASSLVQFKMNTEAFFGQGTRLTVV.

This rearrangement joins TRBV2 to TRBJ2-7; 9 bases map to TRBD1. The CDR3 totals 14 residues. Germline CDR1 reads SNHLY; CDR2 reads FYNNEI. Trimming removed 7 bases from V and 1 base from J; junction bases left unmatched: 5. CDR3: CASKDRGSSYEQYF. CDR3 bases: TGTGCCAGCAAAGACAGGGGGAGTTCCTACGAGCAGTACTTC.

This chain links TRBV11-3 with TRBJ2-6, with TRBD1 matching over 11 bases. The CDR3 totals 16 residues. Germline V CDR1 and CDR2: SGHNT, YENEEA. V shed 5 bases and J 1 base; nucleotides not matched to a gene: 1. The CDR3 loop reads CASSGQGASGANVLTF. The CDR3, as DNA: TGTGCCAGCAGCGGACAGGGGGCTTCTGGGGCCAACGTCCTGACTTTC.

The chain joins TRBV10-3 to TRBJ2-3, with 11 bases fitting TRBD2. With V trimmed by 10 bases and J by 7 bases, 10 bases remained unmatched. Germline CDR1 ENHRY, CDR2 SYGVKD. This CDR3 has 14 residues. CDR3 sequence: CATNRASGRNTQYF. CDR3 coding DNA: TGTGCCACCAACCGGGCTAGCGGGAGGAATACGCAGTATTTT.

This clone occurred a few times. This sequence joins TRBV6-5 and TRBJ2-7; D not certain. V dropped 10 bases and J dropped 2 bases, with 12 bases sitting between them. The V gene's germline CDR1 is MNHEY and CDR2 SVGAGI. The CDR3 loop spans 12 amino acids. The CDR3 coding sequence is TGTGCCACTTCCCGAGGAGCCTACGAGCAGTACTTC. Translating gives CATSRGAYEQYF.

This rearrangement joins TRBV19 to TRBJ1-5, with 11 nucleotides matching TRBD1. CDR1 is LNHDA, CDR2 SQIVND, per germline (reference sequence). CDR3 length equals 16 residues. The J segment lost 2 bases and the V segment lost 4 bases, leaving 4 bases of the junction unmatched. The CDR3 region is CASSRGQGVGNQPQHF. In DNA, the CDR3 is TGTGCCAGTAGTAGGGGACAGGGGGTGGGCAATCAGCCCCAGCATTTT.

Only a few counts were recorded for this clone. The chain has TRBV6-5 and TRBJ2-3; unclear D gene. The CDR3 totals 12 residues. Trimming took 4 bases from V and 6 from J, leaving 8 bases between them. CDR1 and CDR2 (germline): MNHEY, SVGAGI. CDR3 protein: CASSSPLDTQYF. The CDR3 bases are TGTGCCAGCAGTTCCCCCTTGGATACGCAGTATTTT.

To note about this clone: In the same sample, other DNA sequences code for this CDR3. The gene calls are TRBV27 and TRBJ2-7, with 10 bases fitting TRBD2. V trimming: 5 bases; J trimming: 3 bases; junction bases outside the gene matches: 1. Germline assignment: CDR1 MNHEY and CDR2 SMNVEV (reference sequence). The CDR3 has 13 residues. In DNA, the CDR3 is TGTGCCAGCAGTAGGACTAGCGGCTACGAGCAGTACTTC. Its protein is CASSRTSGYEQYF.

The chain links TRBV11-2 to TRBJ1-1; no definite D call. The CDR3 sequence is 16 residues long. Germline V gives CDR1 SGHAT, CDR2 FQNNGV. Trimming removed 7 bases at V and 3 bases at J, with 21 bases between. CDR3 sequence (DNA): TGTGCCAGCAACATTTACGGGGATATTACGGACACTGAAGCTTTCTTT. This sequence encodes CASNIYGDITDTEAFF.

This chain joins TRBV30 and TRBJ2-1; tentative D call: TRBD2 (5 bases). The germline V gene has CDR1 GTSNPN and CDR2 SVGIG (reference sequence). V gave up 5 bases and J gave up 8 bases, with 16 bases separating them. This CDR3 has 13 residues. The DNA of the CDR3 is TGTGCCTGGGGTCAGACTCTAGCCCATGAGCAGTTCTTC. Residues: CAWGQTLAHEQFF. Based on the CDR3 plus reference TRBV30 and TRBJ2-1, the full variable domain is SQTIHQWPATLVQPVGSPLSLECTVEGTSNPNLYWYRQAAGRGLQLLFYSVGIGQISSEVPQNLSASRPQDRQFILSSKKLLLSDSGFYLCAWGQTLAHEQFFGPGTRLTVL.

This chain uses TRBV15 with TRBJ2-1; tentative D call: TRBD2 (5 bases). With 0 bases removed from V and 8 bases from J, the gap between germline ends came to 8 bases. The CDR3 length is 13 residues. From germline, CDR1 is LNHNV and CDR2 YYDKDF (reference sequence). The CDR3, as DNA: TGTGCCACCAGCAGAGACGGGGTTGATGAGCAGTTCTTC. Translation: CATSRDGVDEQFF. The complete variable domain, with remaining parts taken from reference TRBV15 and TRBJ2-1, reads DAMVIQNPRYQVTQFGKPVTLSCSQTLNHNVMYWYQQKSSQAPKLLFHYYDKDFNNEADTPDNFQSRRPNTSFCFLDIRSPGLGDTAMYLCATSRDGVDEQFFGPGTRLTVL.